The 2 T cell receptor beta chains presented below share a single source sample, sequenced in a study of identical twins listed by TCRdb under 2016. Library creation used 5' RACE. For sequencing, an Illumina HiSeq 2000 was employed. TCRdb redid the processing of the public reads, applying fastp at Q25 and MiXCR, and retained in-frame beta chains. CDR3 protein sequences are deduplicated, and each keeps its most common genes and DNA. The sample yields about 100,000 distinct CDR3 sequences; 5.9% were counted once. 10% to 15% of the sample is in the top ten clones. Sequenced input: memory T cells sorted from blood. The meaning of the sample's cell subset or site label: CD45RO+ enriched T cells. Receptor source: a woman aged 45-59 years in good health.

In its sample, this clonotype was seen many times. The chain carries TRBV12-3 or TRBV12-4 and TRBJ2-1; D is perhaps TRBD2 (6 bases). CDR3 length: 14 residues. Deletions cut 7 bases from V and 3 bases from J, with 13 bases between. The CDR3, as DNA: TGTGCCAGCACCGGAGGGCAATTCTACAATGAGCAGTTCTTC. Translated, it gives CASTGGQFYNEQFF.

There are a few counts of this clonotype. At one end the junction does not follow the germline gene, possibly because of a read error. The chain is built from TRBV12-3 or TRBV12-4 and TRBJ1-2, with D perhaps matching TRBD1 (5 bases). The CDR3 consists of 13 residues. CDR3 coding DNA: TGTGCCAGCAGTGCCAGGGTAACCTATGGCTACCCCTTC. Amino acids: CASSARVTYGYPF.